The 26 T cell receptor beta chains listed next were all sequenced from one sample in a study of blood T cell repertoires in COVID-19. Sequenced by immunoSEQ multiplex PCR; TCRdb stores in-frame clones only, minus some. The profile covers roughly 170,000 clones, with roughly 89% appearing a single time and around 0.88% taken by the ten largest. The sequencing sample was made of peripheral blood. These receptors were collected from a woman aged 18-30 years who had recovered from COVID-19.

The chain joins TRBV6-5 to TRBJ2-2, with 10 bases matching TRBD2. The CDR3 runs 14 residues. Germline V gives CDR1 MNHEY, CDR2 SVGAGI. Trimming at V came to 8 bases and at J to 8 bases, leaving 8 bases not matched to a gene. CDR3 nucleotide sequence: TGTGCCAGCGGATGGACTAGCGGTTGGGGGGAGCTGTTTTTT. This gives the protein CASGWTSGWGELFF.

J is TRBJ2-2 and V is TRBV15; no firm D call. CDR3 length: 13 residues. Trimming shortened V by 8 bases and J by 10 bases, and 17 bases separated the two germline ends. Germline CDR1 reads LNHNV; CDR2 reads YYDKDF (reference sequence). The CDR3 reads CATQPQTRQELFF. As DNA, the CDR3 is TGTGCCACCCAACCCCAGACCAGACAGGAGCTGTTTTTT.

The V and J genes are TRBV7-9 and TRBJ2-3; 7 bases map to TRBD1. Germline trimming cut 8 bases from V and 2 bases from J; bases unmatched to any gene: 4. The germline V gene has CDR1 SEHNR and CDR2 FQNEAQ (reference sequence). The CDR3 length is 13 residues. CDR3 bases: TGTGCCAGCCGGGACAGAGACACAGATACGCAGTATTTT. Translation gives CASRDRDTDTQYF.

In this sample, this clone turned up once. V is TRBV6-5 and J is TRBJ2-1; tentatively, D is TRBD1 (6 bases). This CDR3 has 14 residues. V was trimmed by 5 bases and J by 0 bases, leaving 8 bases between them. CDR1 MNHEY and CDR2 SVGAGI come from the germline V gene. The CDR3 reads CASSTGSSYNEQFF. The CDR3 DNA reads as TGTGCCAGCAGTACAGGGAGCTCCTACAATGAGCAGTTCTTC.

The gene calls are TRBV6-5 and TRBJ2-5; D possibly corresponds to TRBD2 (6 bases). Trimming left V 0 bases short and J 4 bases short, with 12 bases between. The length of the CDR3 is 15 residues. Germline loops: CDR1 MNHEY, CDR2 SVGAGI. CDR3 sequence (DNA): TGTGCCAGCAGTTACTCGACCGGGACTGGAGAGACCCAGTACTTC. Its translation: CASSYSTGTGETQYF.

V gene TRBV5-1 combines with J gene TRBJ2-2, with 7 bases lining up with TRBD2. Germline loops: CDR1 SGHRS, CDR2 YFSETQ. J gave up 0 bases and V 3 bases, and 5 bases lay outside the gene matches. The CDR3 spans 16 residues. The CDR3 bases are TGCGCCAGCAGCTCGGGGGGACGGGCGAACACCGGGGAGCTGTTTTTT. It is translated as CASSSGGRANTGELFF.

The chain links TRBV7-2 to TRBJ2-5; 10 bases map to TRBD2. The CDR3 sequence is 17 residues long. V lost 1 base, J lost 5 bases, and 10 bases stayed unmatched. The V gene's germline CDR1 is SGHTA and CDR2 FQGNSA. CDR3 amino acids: CASSLGVQRGGWETQYF. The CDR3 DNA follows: TGTGCCAGCAGCTTAGGAGTCCAGCGGGGGGGCTGGGAGACCCAGTACTTC. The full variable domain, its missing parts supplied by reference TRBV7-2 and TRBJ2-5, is GAGVSQSPSNKVTEKGKDVELRCDPISGHTALYWYRQSLGQGLEFLIYFQGNSAPDKSGLPSDRFSAERTGGSVSTLTIQRTQQEDSAVYLCASSLGVQRGGWETQYFGPGTRLLVL.

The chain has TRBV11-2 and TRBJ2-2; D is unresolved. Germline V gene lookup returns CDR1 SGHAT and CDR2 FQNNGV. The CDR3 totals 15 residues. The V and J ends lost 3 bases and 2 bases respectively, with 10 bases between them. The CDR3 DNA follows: TGTGCCAGCAGCTTGGGCCGTGGAAACACCGGGGAGCTGTTTTTT. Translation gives CASSLGRGNTGELFF.

For the CDR3, the DNA is TGTGCCAGCAGCTCCGACAGGGGTTTACCCGCCGGGGAGCTGTTTTTT. Its protein is CASSSDRGLPAGELFF. The rearrangement links TRBV7-9 to TRBJ2-2, with TRBD1 identical over 8 bases. Germline CDR1 is SEHNR and CDR2 is FQNEAQ (reference sequence). The CDR3 is 16 residues long. The V and J ends lost 4 bases and 6 bases, in that order; junction bases with no gene match: 10.

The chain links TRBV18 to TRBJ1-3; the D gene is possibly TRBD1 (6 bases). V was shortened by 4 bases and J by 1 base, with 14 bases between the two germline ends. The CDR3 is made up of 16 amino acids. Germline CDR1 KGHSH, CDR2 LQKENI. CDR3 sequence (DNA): TGTGCCAGCTCACTGTACGCCGGACAGTCTGGAAACACCATATATTTT. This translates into CASSLYAGQSGNTIYF.

The CDR3 here is CASSIRLARNNEQFF. For the CDR3, the DNA is TGTGCCAGTAGTATTCGACTAGCGCGGAACAATGAGCAGTTCTTC. The V and J genes are TRBV19 and TRBJ2-1, with 8 bases identical to TRBD2. The CDR3 is made up of 15 amino acids. Germline CDR1 reads LNHDA; CDR2 reads SQIVND (reference sequence). The junction had 6 bases not matched to a gene; V was cut back by 3 bases and J by 5 bases.

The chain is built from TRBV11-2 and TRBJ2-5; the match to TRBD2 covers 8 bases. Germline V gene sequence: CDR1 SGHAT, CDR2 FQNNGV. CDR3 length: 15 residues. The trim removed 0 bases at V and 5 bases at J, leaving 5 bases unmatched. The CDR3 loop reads CASSLDPGGPETQYF. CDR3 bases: TGTGCCAGCAGCTTAGATCCGGGAGGGCCGGAGACCCAGTACTTC.

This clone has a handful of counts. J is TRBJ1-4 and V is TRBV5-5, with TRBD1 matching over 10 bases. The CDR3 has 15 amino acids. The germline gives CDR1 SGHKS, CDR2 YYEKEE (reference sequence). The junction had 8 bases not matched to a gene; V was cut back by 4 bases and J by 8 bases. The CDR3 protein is CASSIRQGAGEKLFF. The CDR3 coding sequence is TGTGCCAGCAGCATCCGACAGGGGGCGGGAGAAAAACTGTTTTTT.

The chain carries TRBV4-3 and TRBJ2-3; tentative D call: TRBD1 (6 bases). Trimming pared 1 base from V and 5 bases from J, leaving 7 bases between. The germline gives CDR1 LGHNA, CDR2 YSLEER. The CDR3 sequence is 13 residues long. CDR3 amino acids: CASSQAGVDTQYF. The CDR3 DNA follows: TGCGCCAGCAGCCAAGCAGGGGTAGATACGCAGTATTTT.

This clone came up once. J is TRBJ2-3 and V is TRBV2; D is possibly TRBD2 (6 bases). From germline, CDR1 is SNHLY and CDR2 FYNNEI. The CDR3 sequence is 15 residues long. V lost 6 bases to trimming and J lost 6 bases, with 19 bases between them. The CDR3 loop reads CASRVGGASADTQYF. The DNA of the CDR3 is TGTGCCAGCAGGGTGGGCGGGGCTAGTGCGGATACGCAGTATTTT.

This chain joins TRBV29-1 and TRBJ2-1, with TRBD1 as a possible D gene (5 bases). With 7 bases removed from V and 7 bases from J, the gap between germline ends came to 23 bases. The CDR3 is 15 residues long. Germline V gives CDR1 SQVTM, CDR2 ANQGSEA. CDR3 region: CSAQIPTVQGNEQFF. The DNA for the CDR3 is TGCAGCGCTCAAATCCCGACAGTCCAAGGAAATGAGCAGTTCTTC.

The chain's CDR3 is CASSRQGSNEKLFF. The DNA of the CDR3 is TGTGCCAGCTCACGACAGGGATCTAATGAAAAACTGTTTTTT. The V call is TRBV18, the J call TRBJ1-4; 7 bases fit TRBD1. V gave up 4 bases and J gave up 3 bases; unmatched junction bases: 2. The germline CDR1 and CDR2 sequences are KGHSH and LQKENI. CDR3 length: 14 amino acids.

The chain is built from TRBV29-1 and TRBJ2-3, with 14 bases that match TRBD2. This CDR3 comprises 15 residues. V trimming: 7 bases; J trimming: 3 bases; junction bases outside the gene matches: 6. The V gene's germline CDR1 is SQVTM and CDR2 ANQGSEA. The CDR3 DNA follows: TGCAGCGACACCGGGACTAGCGGGAGAACAGATACGCAGTATTTT. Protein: CSDTGTSGRTDTQYF.

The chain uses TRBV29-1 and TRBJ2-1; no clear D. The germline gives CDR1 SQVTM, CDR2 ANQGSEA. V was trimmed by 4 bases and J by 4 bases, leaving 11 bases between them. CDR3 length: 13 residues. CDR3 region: CSVATRSYNEQFF. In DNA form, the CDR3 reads TGCAGCGTTGCTACCCGCTCGTACAATGAGCAGTTCTTC.

As DNA, the CDR3 is TGTGCCAGTAGTATAGGCTCCGGGGTCGAGCAGTACTTC. Residues: CASSIGSGVEQYF. The V call is TRBV19, the J call TRBJ2-7; the D gene is possibly TRBD2 (5 bases). The V gene's germline CDR1 is LNHDA and CDR2 SQIVND (reference sequence). The V and J ends lost 1 base and 6 bases respectively, with 10 bases between them. The CDR3 has 13 residues.

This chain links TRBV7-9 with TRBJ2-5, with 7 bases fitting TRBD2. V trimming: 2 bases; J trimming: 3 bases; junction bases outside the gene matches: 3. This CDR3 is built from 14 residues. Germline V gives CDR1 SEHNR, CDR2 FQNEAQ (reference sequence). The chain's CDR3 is CASSLSGGEETQYF. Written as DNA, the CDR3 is TGTGCCAGCAGCTTAAGTGGGGGGGAAGAGACCCAGTACTTC.

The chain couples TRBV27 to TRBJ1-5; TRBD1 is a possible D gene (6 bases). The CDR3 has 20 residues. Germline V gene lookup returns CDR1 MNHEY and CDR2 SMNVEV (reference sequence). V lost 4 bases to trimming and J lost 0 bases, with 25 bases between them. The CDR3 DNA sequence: TGTGCCAGCAGTTCCAGCCAACCGGGACAACTTCAGTATAGCAATCAGCCCCAGCATTTT. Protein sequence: CASSSSQPGQLQYSNQPQHF.

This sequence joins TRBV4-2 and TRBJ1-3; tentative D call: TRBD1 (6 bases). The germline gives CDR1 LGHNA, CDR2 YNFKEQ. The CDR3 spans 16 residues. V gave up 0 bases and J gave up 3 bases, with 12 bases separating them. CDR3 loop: CASSQEAGGGGNTIYF. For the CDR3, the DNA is TGTGCCAGCAGCCAAGAAGCGGGGGGCGGTGGAAACACCATATATTTT.

The DNA for the CDR3 is TGTGCCAGCAGCCCCCTCCGCGACAGGGCGGGATATGGCTACACCTTC. Translating gives CASSPLRDRAGYGYTF. The chain is built from TRBV11-1 and TRBJ1-2, with 7 bases fitting TRBD1. This CDR3 region has 16 residues. Germline CDR1 reads SGHAT; CDR2 reads FQDESV (reference sequence). The ends lost 5 bases at V and 5 bases at J; junction bases unmatched: 14.

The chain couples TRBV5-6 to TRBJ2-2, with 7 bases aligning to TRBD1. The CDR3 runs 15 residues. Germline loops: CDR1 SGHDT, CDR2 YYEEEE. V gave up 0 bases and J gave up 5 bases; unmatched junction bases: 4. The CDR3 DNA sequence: TGTGCCAGCAGCTTGGGGGGCAGGGGGACCGGGGAGCTGTTTTTT. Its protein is CASSLGGRGTGELFF.

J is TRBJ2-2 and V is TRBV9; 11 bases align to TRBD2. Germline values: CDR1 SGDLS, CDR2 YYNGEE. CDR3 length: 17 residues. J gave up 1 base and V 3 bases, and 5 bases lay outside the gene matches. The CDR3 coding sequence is TGTGCCAGCAGCGCCGGGGGACTAGCGGAGAACACCGGGGAGCTGTTTTTT. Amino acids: CASSAGGLAENTGELFF.